This T cell receptor beta chain was observed in a study of T-cell reconstitution after alpha-beta-depleted transplantation in children. Molecular barcoding with unique molecular identifiers was used for the TCRbeta library. MiXCR, run by TCRdb on the PCR reads, gives a single entry per CDR3 protein. Altogether hundreds of thousands of distinct CDR3 sequences are present, approximately 32% being singletons, with the ten largest covering less than 2.5%. V was clipped by 5 bases and J by 7 bases, with 17 bases between them. The CDR3 is made up of 15 amino acids. Germline V gives CDR1 SGHTA, CDR2 FQGNSA.

The receptor comes from a human donor who donated a stem cell graft to a child with aplastic anemia. The material was PBMCs from the stem cell graft donor, obtained from the stem cell graft. This chain joins TRBV7-2 and TRBJ1-4, with D maybe TRBD1 (5 bases). The CDR3 nucleotides are TGTGCCAGCAGCAAAAAGGGACTTCGAGGTGAAAAACTGTTTTTT. Protein product: CASSKKGLRGEKLFF.